A single sample is the source of the 5 T cell receptor beta chains below, sequenced in a study of T cells after posttransplantation cyclophosphamide. Measured with immunoSEQ multiplex PCR; TCRdb has only the in-frame clones, and not every one. The table lists 4,500 to 6,000 clones, approximately 2% of them singletons, with 25% to 30% in the top ten. Cyclophosphamide on days +3 and +4 followed busulfan-fludarabine conditioning and a marrow graft. Sample: PBMCs, taken 242 days after a stem cell transplant with posttransplant cyclophosphamide. The source of these receptors is a male patient between 25 and 39 years old who received an allogeneic stem cell transplant from a related donor, was CMV-positive, and had no GVHD. Some T cells may be graft donor cells.

The CDR3 DNA reads TGTGCCTGGAGCCGGGACAGGGGTAGGGTTGAGCAGTTCTTC. It codes for CAWSRDRGRVEQFF. The chain couples TRBV30 to TRBJ2-1, with TRBD1 identical over 10 bases. The CDR3 contains 14 residues. Trimming took 3 bases from V and 9 from J; bases not matched to a gene: 8. The V gene's germline CDR1 is GTSNPN and CDR2 SVGIG (reference sequence). Supplemented by reference TRBV30 and TRBJ2-1, the full variable domain reads SQTIHQWPATLVQPVGSPLSLECTVEGTSNPNLYWYRQAAGRGLQLLFYSVGIGQISSEVPQNLSASRPQDRQFILSSKKLLLSDSGFYLCAWSRDRGRVEQFFGPGTRLTVL.

V gene TRBV7-6 combines with J gene TRBJ2-7, with 8 bases aligning to TRBD2. Germline loops: CDR1 SGHVS, CDR2 FNYEAQ. The CDR3 has 15 amino acids. J was trimmed by 2 bases and V by 1 base; bases with no gene match: 4. CDR3 amino acids: CASSLGAGGAYEQYF. The DNA for the CDR3 is TGTGCCAGCAGCTTAGGGGCGGGGGGAGCCTACGAGCAGTACTTC. The full variable domain, rest sourced from reference TRBV7-6 and TRBJ2-7, is GAGVSQSPRYKVTKRGQDVALRCDPISGHVSLYWYRQALGQGPEFLTYFNYEAQQDKSGLPNDRFSAERPEGSISTLTIQRTEQRDSAMYRCASSLGAGGAYEQYFGPGTRLTVT.

V and J are TRBV30 and TRBJ1-1, with 7 positions matching TRBD1. Germline V gives CDR1 GTSNPN, CDR2 SVGIG (reference sequence). The CDR3 spans 13 residues. The V and J ends lost 3 bases and 1 base, in that order; junction bases with no gene match: 2. The CDR3 sequence: CAWRRDRNTEAFF. The CDR3 coding sequence is TGTGCCTGGAGACGGGACAGGAACACTGAAGCTTTCTTT.

This chain connects TRBV4-2 to TRBJ2-7; TRBD1 matches at 7 bases. The CDR3 length is 18 residues. The trim removed 1 base at V and 3 bases at J, leaving 15 bases unmatched. The germline gives CDR1 LGHNA, CDR2 YNFKEQ. The CDR3 protein is CASSQVLSVGGAHYEQYF. DNA for the CDR3: TGTGCCAGCAGCCAAGTTCTGTCGGTAGGGGGCGCCCACTACGAGCAGTACTTC.

This clone was counted between two and nine times. This chain links TRBV5-1 with TRBJ2-1; D remains ambiguous. The CDR3 is 12 amino acids. Trimming pared 4 bases from V and 4 bases from J, leaving 6 bases between. The germline CDR1 and CDR2 sequences are SGHRS and YFSETQ. The CDR3: CASSVTYNEQFF. DNA of the CDR3: TGCGCCAGCAGCGTAACTTACAATGAGCAGTTCTTC.